This T cell receptor beta chain is drawn from a study of blood T cell repertoires in COVID-19. The wider study: T cells, B-cell-depleted T cells, or PBMCs supplied cDNA or gDNA.

The CDR3 length is 13 residues. CDR1 MNHEY and CDR2 SMNVEV come from the germline V gene (reference sequence). V gave up 11 bases and J gave up 3 bases; unmatched junction bases: 7. Produced via immunoSEQ multiplex PCR; TCRdb's table is partial and in-frame only. Of about 220,000 clones detected, roughly 80% appear once; the ten largest clones hold 1.3%. This sequence joins TRBV27 and TRBJ1-5; 7 nucleotides agree with TRBD1. Sequenced sample: PBMCs or T cells enriched from blood (not recorded which). The clonotype originates from a woman aged 40-49 years with acute COVID-19. CDR3 amino acids: CAVSQGPNQPQHF. CDR3 nucleotide sequence: TGTGCCGTTTCACAGGGGCCCAATCAGCCCCAGCATTTT.